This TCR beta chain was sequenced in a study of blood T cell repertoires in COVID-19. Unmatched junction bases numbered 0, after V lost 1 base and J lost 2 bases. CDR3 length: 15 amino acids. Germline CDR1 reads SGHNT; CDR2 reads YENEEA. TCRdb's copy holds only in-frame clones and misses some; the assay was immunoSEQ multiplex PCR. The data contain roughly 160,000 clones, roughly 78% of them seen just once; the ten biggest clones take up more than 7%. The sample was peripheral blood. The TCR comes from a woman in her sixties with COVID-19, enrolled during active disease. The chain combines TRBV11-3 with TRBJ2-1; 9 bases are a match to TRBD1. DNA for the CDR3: TGTGCCAGCAGCTTAGGGACAGGGGCCTACAATGAGCAGTTCTTC. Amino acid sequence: CASSLGTGAYNEQFF.